This T cell receptor (beta chain) was captured by sequencing in a study of T cell responses to AZD1222 COVID-19 vaccine. This CDR3 spans 15 amino acids. Trimming removed 6 bases at V and 0 bases at J, with 12 bases between. Looked up from germline, CDR1 is MNHEY and CDR2 is SVGAGI. Data came from immunoSEQ multiplex PCR; TCRdb stores just in-frame clones and leaves some out. This table holds over 100,000 clones, about 90% found once. The source was peripheral blood, collected on day 0 of AZD1222 vaccination. The genes are TRBV6-5 and TRBJ1-3, with D possibly TRBD1 on 6 matching bases. This TCR came from an adult in good health. In DNA, the CDR3 is TGTGCCAGCAGGGACAGACACACCTCTGGAAACACCATATATTTT. Translated: CASRDRHTSGNTIYF.